This T cell receptor beta chain emerged from a study of spatial heterogeneity in lung cancer. Study information: More than 9.5 raw reads, on average, carried each unique TCR and UMI combination. Whole-study findings and limits: Counts of expanded intratumoral alpha and beta TCRs tracked tumor mutation counts. Ubiquitous nonsynonymous mutations were tracked by counts of ubiquitous expanded TCRs, and regional ones by counts of regional expanded TCRs.

The time point: sample taken at primary tumor resection. Tumor, nontumor lung or frozen PBMC supplied whole RNA, sequenced without sorting. This clonotype was seen at least ten times. Its target is unknown. Germline CDR1 LNHDA, CDR2 SQIVND (reference sequence). The V segment lost 4 bases and the J segment 0 bases; nucleotides outside the gene matches: 3. The CDR3 extends over 14 amino acids. TCRdb re-called the 5' RACE reads with MiXCR, one entry per CDR3 protein. The repertoire includes 7,300 or so distinct CDR3 sequences, 7.5% to 10% of them detected once, and about 9.3% sits in the top ten. The V call is TRBV19, the J call TRBJ2-7, with 7 bases fitting TRBD1. The specimen was lung tumor tissue, collected at surgery. The source is a male donor with early-stage non-small cell lung cancer. The CDR3 DNA reads as TGTGCCAGTAGTACAGGACAGGCCTCCTACGAGCAGTACTTC. Protein sequence: CASSTGQASYEQYF.